The rows below give T cell receptor beta chains drawn from one sample of a study of T cell repertoires in cytomegalovirus infection. No antigens are known for them. TCRdb ran MiXCR on the reads and lists one entry per CDR3 protein. Of around 360,000 distinct CDR3 sequences listed, about 35% are singletons. The sample consisted of cultured PBMCs, taken from culture after CMV antigen stimulation. These receptors all come from a human donor in good health (CMV status not recorded). Some clones in this sample may be carry-over from other donors' samples. The CDR3 runs from the conserved cysteine through the conserved F or W. D genes are given only for firm matches. Size is omitted from some rows. Given values are once, few, many or a class for expanded clones.

D gene	J gene	V gene	clone size	CDR3 protein	CDR3 DNA
NA	TRBJ2-4	TRBV11-2	NA	CASSFGGGVNIQYF	TGTGCCAGCAGCTTCGGGGGAGGTGTAAACATTCAGTACTTC
TRBD2	TRBJ2-3	TRBV7-2	many	CASLGWAGEPSTDTQYF	TGTGCCAGCCTTGGATGGGCGGGAGAGCCTAGCACAGATACGCAGTATTTT
NA	TRBJ2-1	TRBV11-2	few	CASSSGAGGSGEQFF	TGTGCCAGCAGCTCCGGAGCCGGGGGATCCGGTGAGCAGTTCTTC
NA	TRBJ2-3	TRBV11-2	NA	CASSQRSWSTDTQYF	TGTGCCAGCAGCCAGCGGAGCTGGTCCACAGATACGCAGTATTTT
TRBD2	TRBJ2-7	TRBV28	once	CASSFTSGGTNEQYF	TGTGCCAGCAGTTTTACTAGCGGGGGCACCAACGAGCAGTACTTC
NA	TRBJ1-1	TRBV7-2	few	CASSFETLNEGNTEAFF	TGTGCCAGCAGCTTCGAAACCCTAAATGAGGGGAACACTGAAGCTTTCTTT
NA	TRBJ2-2	TRBV19	NA	CASSAQHSGHGELFF	TGTGCCAGTAGTGCACAACACAGCGGTCACGGGGAGCTGTTTTTT
NA	TRBJ1-5	TRBV12-3/TRBV12-4	many	CASSVNSNQPQHF	TGTGCCAGCAGCGTGAATAGCAATCAGCCCCAGCATTTT
TRBD2	TRBJ2-1	TRBV7-2	many	CASSLALRTSGFYNEQFF	TGTGCCAGCAGCTTAGCGCTTCGTACTAGCGGGTTCTACAATGAGCAGTTCTTC
TRBD2	TRBJ2-3	TRBV12-5	NA	CASGKAGVKDTQYF	TGTGCTAGTGGTAAGGCGGGAGTTAAGGATACGCAGTATTTT
NA	TRBJ2-3	TRBV7-2	few	CASSPRDLPTDTQYF	TGTGCCAGCAGCCCAAGGGACTTACCCACAGATACGCAGTATTTT
NA	TRBJ2-1	TRBV30	NA	CAWRGANNEQFF	TGTGCCTGGAGGGGGGCGAACAATGAGCAGTTCTTC
NA	TRBJ2-5	TRBV15	NA	CATSRDHTGQETQYF	TGTGCCACCAGCAGAGATCATACAGGACAAGAGACCCAGTACTTC
TRBD2	TRBJ2-1	TRBV7-9	NA	CASSFFAGAVNEQFF	TGTGCCAGCAGCTTCTTCGCGGGAGCTGTCAATGAGCAGTTCTTC
TRBD2	TRBJ2-7	TRBV7-2	medium-sized	CASSTSWDGGYEQYF	TGTGCCAGCAGCACATCCTGGGACGGGGGGTACGAGCAGTACTTC
NA	TRBJ2-3	TRBV29-1	NA	CSVGVPWYF	TGCAGCGTTGGGGTCCCGTGGTATTTT
TRBD2	TRBJ2-1	TRBV7-2	many	CASSFGLAGGNEQFF	TGTGCCAGCAGCTTCGGACTAGCGGGAGGAAATGAGCAGTTCTTC
TRBD2	TRBJ2-3	TRBV7-2	NA	CASIGTRFSTDTQYF	TGTGCCAGCATCGGGACTAGGTTTAGCACAGATACGCAGTATTTT
TRBD2	TRBJ2-7	TRBV7-2	NA	CASSLGGGEGYEQYF	TGTGCCAGCAGCTTGGGGGGGGGGGAGGGCTACGAGCAGTACTTC
NA	TRBJ2-3	TRBV11-1	NA	CAIDAGTDTQYF	TGTGCCATCGACGCGGGCACAGATACGCAGTATTTT
TRBD2	TRBJ2-3	TRBV4-1	few	CASSLLAGVGDTQYF	TGCGCCAGCAGCCTACTAGCGGGAGTCGGAGATACGCAGTATTTT
NA	TRBJ2-3	TRBV12-3/TRBV12-4	few	CASREGADTQYF	TGTGCCAGCCGTGAGGGGGCAGATACGCAGTATTTT
TRBD1	TRBJ1-1	TRBV7-2	NA	CASSLDPGQGSAAFF	TGTGCCAGCAGCTTAGACCCGGGACAGGGGAGCGCAGCTTTCTTT
NA	TRBJ2-3	TRBV4-3	NA	CASSQDRGSTDTQYF	TGCGCCAGCAGCCAAGATCGAGGGAGCACAGATACGCAGTATTTT
NA	TRBJ1-5	TRBV7-6	few	CASSPTGLNQPQHF	TGTGCCAGCAGCCCTACAGGGCTCAATCAGCCCCAGCATTTT
NA	TRBJ1-1	TRBV7-2	few	CASSPHDMNTEAFF	TGTGCCAGCAGCCCCCACGACATGAACACTGAAGCTTTCTTT
NA	TRBJ2-3	TRBV12-3/TRBV12-4	few	CASSPAPTDTQYF	TGTGCCAGCAGCCCCGCCCCCACAGATACGCAGTATTTT
TRBD1	TRBJ1-5	TRBV7-9	NA	CASGQGLNQPQHF	TGTGCCAGCGGACAGGGGTTAAATCAGCCCCAGCATTTT
TRBD2	TRBJ2-7	TRBV20-1	NA	CSAEGLAGAYEQYF	TGCAGTGCTGAGGGACTAGCGGGAGCCTACGAGCAGTACTTC
TRBD2	TRBJ2-1	TRBV6-5	NA	CASSPRGLAQAEQFF	TGTGCCAGCAGCCCTCGGGGACTAGCGCAAGCTGAGCAGTTCTTC
NA	TRBJ1-2	TRBV7-4	few	CASSLITLDGYTF	TGTGCCAGCAGCTTAATTACACTGGATGGCTACACCTTC
NA	TRBJ1-1	TRBV19	NA	CASSMGTGPNEAFF	TGTGCCAGTAGTATGGGAACGGGTCCTAATGAAGCTTTCTTT
NA	TRBJ1-4	TRBV19	NA	CASSPTGSVGEKLFF	TGTGCCAGTAGTCCCACAGGGTCGGTCGGTGAAAAACTGTTTTTT
NA	TRBJ2-1	TRBV7-8	few	CASSLIQTTYPEQFF	TGTGCCAGCAGCTTAATTCAGACCACCTATCCTGAGCAGTTCTTC
TRBD1	TRBJ2-1	TRBV7-9	many	CASSSQGSDEQFF	TGTGCCAGCAGCTCACAGGGGAGTGATGAGCAGTTCTTC
NA	TRBJ1-5	TRBV19	few	CASSGGSQPQHF	TGTGCCAGTTCGGGGGGGTCACAGCCCCAGCATTTT
NA	TRBJ1-1	TRBV12-3/TRBV12-4	NA	CATQRRGLSTEAFF	TGTGCCACCCAACGTCGGGGATTAAGCACTGAAGCTTTCTTT
TRBD2	TRBJ2-7	TRBV12-3/TRBV12-4	few	CASSYRAGGGSF	TGTGCCAGCAGTTATCGCGCGGGAGGGGGTTCCTTC
TRBD2	TRBJ2-1	TRBV6-2/TRBV6-3	NA	CASSKNSGSYNEQFF	TGTGCCAGCAGTAAAAATAGCGGGAGCTACAATGAGCAGTTCTTC
NA	TRBJ2-1	TRBV9	NA	CASSVARSGGEQFF	TGTGCCAGCAGCGTAGCTCGGTCAGGGGGGGAGCAGTTCTTC
NA	TRBJ2-1	TRBV29-1	NA	CSVEAGPTQFF	TGCAGCGTTGAAGCTGGACCCACGCAGTTCTTC
NA	TRBJ2-7	TRBV6-2/TRBV6-3	many	CASSYKGPHEQYF	TGTGCCAGCAGTTACAAGGGTCCCCACGAGCAGTACTTC
TRBD1	TRBJ2-1	TRBV7-6	NA	CASSLDRGRRNEQFF	TGTGCCAGCAGCCTAGACAGGGGGCGAAGGAATGAGCAGTTCTTC
TRBD2	TRBJ2-4	TRBV4-3	NA	CASSQEGAGGPAKNIQYF	TGCGCCAGCAGCCAAGAAGGAGCGGGAGGGCCGGCCAAAAACATTCAGTACTTC
NA	TRBJ1-5	TRBV24-1	NA	CATSMGNQPQHF	TGTGCCACCTCGATGGGCAATCAGCCCCAGCATTTT
NA	TRBJ2-2	TRBV5-1	few	CASSPGHANTGELFF	TGCGCCAGCAGCCCCGGACACGCGAACACCGGGGAGCTGTTTTTT
NA	TRBJ1-1	TRBV16	NA	CASSQGINTEAFF	TGTGCCAGCAGCCAAGGGATAAACACTGAAGCTTTCTTT
TRBD1	TRBJ1-4	TRBV12-3/TRBV12-4	NA	CASSFTQTGSNEKLFF	TGTGCCAGCAGTTTCACCCAGACAGGGTCTAATGAAAAACTGTTTTTT
NA	TRBJ1-1	TRBV3-1	NA	CASSWNRYTEAFF	TGTGCCAGCAGTTGGAATCGATACACTGAAGCTTTCTTT